This entry concerns a single TCR beta chain. It lacks a known antigen. Base quality data are lacking; no much larger clone is found one base away. This entry comes from a study of cytomegalovirus exposure and HLA in healthy donors (dated 2017 in TCRdb). Regarding the complete study: In an earlier analysis of approximately 500 of the donors, less than 350 Gb of sequence data and roughly 100 million unique TCR beta sequences from 180 million or so T cells were reported. Rather than drawing on any new phenotypic data, the later analysis identified candidate immune exposures from TCR beta sequences and the way those sequences occurred across donors. In a later analysis, previously published TCR beta repertoires from several hundred donors were re-analyzed and high-resolution HLA genotyping was added so that TCR occurrence patterns could be studied. All discovery cohort repertoires had been generated using a single sequencing platform. To predict cytomegalovirus infection status, the study brought together high-throughput TCR immunosequencing, statistical association of individual TCRs with disease status, and machine learning. A handful of DR-DQ haplotypes were handled as single units for association and clustering because linkage in the cohort was strong. Both class I and class II loci were covered by HLA typing, at four-digit resolution. An early release covering roughly 600 HLA-typed donors comprised about 290 gigabases of sequencing data and about 90 million unique TCR sequences. The study used immunosequencing to profile the T cell repertoires of 666 subjects and linked those repertoires to cytomegalovirus serostatus. The aim of the study was to test whether cataloging public T cell receptors could identify signatures of past pathogen exposure. A later genetic analysis used genome-wide SNP genotypes for about three fifths of the roughly 700 donors, treating that subset as a discovery cohort. A separate validation cohort of 90 to 150 different subjects was used in addition to the roughly 640-subject first cohort. Of the approximately 400 genotyped donors, 65% to 90% were placed in the genetic ancestry cluster associated with self-reported Caucasian donors. The number of typed donors differed by locus: about 620-640 for A, B, C, DRB1 and DQB1; some 500 for DQA1; over 600 for DPA1; and approximately 450 for DPB1. Across 398 genotyped donors of the cohort, an average of about 220,000 unique TCR beta nucleotide sequences per donor were sequenced, and roughly a sixth of those sequences were non-productive. An earlier analysis of around 540 of the donors applied high-throughput TCR beta sequencing to assess whether each TCR beta V gene segment acted as functional or pseudogenic. Donor age, sex, ethnicity and CMV serostatus were compiled together with the repertoire data.

Clipping removes 5 bases from V and 9 bases from J, with 11 as the unmatched junction base count. CDR1 and CDR2 are read off the germline V gene as SGHDT and YYEEEE. Including the terminal cysteine and phenylalanine, the CDR3 comprises 15 residues. The sequence is cut down to CDR3 DNA, 45 bases in frame from base 1. Library preparation used the immunoSEQ multiplex PCR assay. For the multiplex PCR, a mixture combining 60 forward primers for TCR Vbeta segments and 13 reverse primers for TCR Jbeta segments was used. The CDR3 region of rearranged TCR beta genes was amplified from genomic DNA with a multiplex PCR assay. On the Illumina HiSeq System, the amplified TCR beta libraries were sequenced as 87-base-pair reads. The study's processing was this. A later analysis counted about 80 million unique TCR beta chains across the 500 to 850 repertoires, and some 11 million of these chains were shared by at least two donors. A nearest-neighbor algorithm error-corrected the raw reads and collapsed the reads into unique sequences, merging closely related sequences to remove PCR and sequencing errors. V, D and J gene segments were assigned by aligning CDR3 sequences to IMGT reference sequences. For a sequence to be retained, a match of at least six nucleotides was required to both a V gene segment and a J gene segment. A rearrangement counted as productive if the CDR3 had no stop codons and remained in frame with V and J, and every other rearrangement counted as non-productive. Following IMGT convention, CDR3 was defined as the stretch from the second conserved V-encoded cysteine up to the conserved J-encoded phenylalanine. Sequences without an unambiguous match to a single V gene segment were excluded from the earlier analysis of 500 to 700 of the donors. In an earlier analysis of approximately 500 of the donors, a V segment was called functional when productive rearrangements were above 56.7%, and segregating when the standard deviation between donors exceeded 5%. A statistical classification framework was developed to diagnose cytomegalovirus status using the catalog of TCR beta chain sequences. In a later analysis, V and J genes were assigned by comparing TCR nucleotide sequences against IMGT/GENE-DB human TR gene sequences. The TCRdist pipeline was used in a later analysis to assign CDR3 sequences and most-parsimonious VDJ recombination scenarios. In a later analysis, every TCR beta chain was defined by the combination of its CDR3 amino acid sequence and its V-gene family, and reads without a unique V-gene family were dropped. As a way to deal with suspected cross-contamination and a sequencing artifact, a later analysis dropped 592 nucleotide sequences that were highly shared and had low generation probability. In a later analysis, a clonal expansion index was calculated for each public chain from normalized within-repertoire ranks of inferred template counts. Generation probabilities in a later analysis came from a VDJ recombination model fitted to out-of-frame rearrangements, and those results were checked against IGoR. In a later analysis, hypergeometric tests were used to score TCR-TCR, TCR-HLA and TCR-CMV co-occurrence, with a repertoire-size bias correction applied to TCR pairs. To estimate false discovery rates, a later analysis permuted the HLA or CMV assignments 20 times. A later analysis grouped co-occurring TCRs with DBSCAN, adding TCRdist sequence similarity when clustering within HLA-allele-positive subsets. For co-occurrence clustering, repertoires with fewer than 30,000 or more than 120,000 public chains were excluded, along with four to six repertoires with anomalous nucleotide sharing. Here the immuneACCESS table is served through TCRdb, limited to in-frame sequences with V and J called. Missing clones are a known gap in these copies; in checked studies unresolved V genes cover under half, and the rest lacks a known reason. V and J calls plus clone size are reproduced from that table; the DNA served to infer D and trimming. The sample table contains some 130,000 clones; only one count was recorded for about four fifths of them. The top ten constitute roughly 1.1% of the sample.

The cohort consisted of some 730 healthy bone marrow donors. Cohort members were all nominally healthy when sampled, although unrecorded immune exposures were likely present. The donor tested CMV seronegative and was one of the 352 seronegative cohort members. A peripheral blood sample was provided by each donor, and peripheral blood mononuclear cells were used for TCR beta sequencing. The Qiagen DNeasy Blood Extraction Kit was used to extract genomic DNA from the blood cell samples. On the study overall, not on this receptor specifically: According to a later analysis, TCR association rates differed among HLA loci, with DRB1 alleles showing the most associated TCRs and HLA-C alleles showing the fewest. Compared with the roughly 700-donor mean, donors in an Asian-associated ancestry cluster had fewer N-insertions in productive TCRs, according to a later genetic analysis. A later analysis found that HLA-associated TCR beta chains were more clonally expanded and had lower generation probabilities than equally common non-associated chains. A group of highly shared sequence variants was considered likely to be a technical artifact of the sequencing pipeline. A further reported finding was that TCR beta sequences accurately predicted the HLA-A and HLA-B alleles for most subjects in the first cohort. When HLA alleles, especially DR and DQ, strongly co-occurred, TCR associations were difficult to assign to individual alleles. Sequencing depth was assumed to be roughly uniform across donors in the presence/absence analyses, though that assumption may not hold. According to a later analysis, parvovirus B19, influenza, CMV and Epstein-Barr virus appeared linked to several top co-occurrence clusters. Most CMV-associated TCR beta chains appeared to be HLA-restricted in a later analysis, and the HLA associations seemed to be driven largely by CMV exposure. Some IMGT-functional V segments, including TRBV6-2 and TRBV6-3, could not be told apart with the 87-base-pair reads, so those segments were excluded. A total of 150 to 200 TCR beta chains were listed by the study as associated with cytomegalovirus. For the cohort, immune exposure information was limited to CMV serostatus. The classifier was reported to diagnose cytomegalovirus status with high specificity and sensitivity in both the original cohort and the validation cohort. Only TCR beta chains were sequenced in this cohort, and the absence of alpha or paired-chain data limited detectable features. An earlier analysis of 587 of the donors showed that most TCR beta V segments appeared in productive rearrangements either about 87% or about 30% of the time, which broadly matched IMGT annotations. A few of the identified cytomegalovirus-associated TCR beta chains were confirmed in vitro to be specific for cytomegalovirus antigens. Across donors, most TCR sequences were observed very rarely, whereas some public TCRs were present in many individuals. Because counts were too low, more than 15 rarely observed V segments, including chromosome 9 orphons, were left out of the earlier analysis of a few hundred of the donors. Because HLA typing was missing for some donors at each locus, association tests included only the typed subset. Linkage disequilibrium might explain the correlated functional status among segregating V segments, but an unknown experimental factor could not be ruled out. In a later genetic analysis, a missense DCLRE1C variant was associated with V-gene and J-gene trimming of TCR beta chains, and the association was replicated in an independent cohort. The authors suggested that the approach could potentially be generalized to other disease states and immunological phenotypes. In a later analysis, 15,000 to 20,000 TCR beta sequences were associated with specific HLA alleles at a false discovery rate of 0.05.

Sequencing was done on a sample of PBMCs. The chain is encoded by TRBV5-6 joined to TRBJ1-2, and TRBD1 matches 12 of the central bases. This sequence originates from a male donor in good health and CMV-seronegative. The encoded CDR3 is CASRGGGQGALSYTF. In nucleotides, the sequence is TGTGCCAGCAGAGGCGGGGGACAGGGGGCATTAAGCTACACCTTC. When the CDR3 is completed using the reference TRBV5-6 and TRBJ1-2 genes on either side, the full variable domain is DAGVTQSPTHLIKTRGQQVTLRCSPKSGHDTVSWYQQALGQGPQFIFQYYEEEERQRGNFPDRFSGHQFPNYSSELNVNALLLGDSALYLCASRGGGQGALSYTFGSGTRLTVV.